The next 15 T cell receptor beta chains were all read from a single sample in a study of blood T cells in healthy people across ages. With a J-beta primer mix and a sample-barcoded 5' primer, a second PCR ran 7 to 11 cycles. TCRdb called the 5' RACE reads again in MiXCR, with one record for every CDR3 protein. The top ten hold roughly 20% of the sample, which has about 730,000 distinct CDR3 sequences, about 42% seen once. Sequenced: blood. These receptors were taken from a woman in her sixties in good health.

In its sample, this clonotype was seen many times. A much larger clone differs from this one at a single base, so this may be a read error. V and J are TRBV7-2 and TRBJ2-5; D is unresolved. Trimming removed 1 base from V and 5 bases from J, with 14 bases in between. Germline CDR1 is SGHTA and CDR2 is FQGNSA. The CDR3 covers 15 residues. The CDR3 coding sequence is TGTGCCAGCAGCTTAGTTTTAGGGATGGGGGAGACCCAGTACTTC. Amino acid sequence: CASSLVLGMGETQYF.

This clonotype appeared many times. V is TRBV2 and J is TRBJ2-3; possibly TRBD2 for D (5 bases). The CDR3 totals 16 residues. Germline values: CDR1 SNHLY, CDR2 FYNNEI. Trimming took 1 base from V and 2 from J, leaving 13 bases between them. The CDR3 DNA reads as TGTGCCAGCAGTGAAGGAGGAGGAGGAACCACAGATACGCAGTATTTT. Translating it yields CASSEGGGGTTDTQYF.

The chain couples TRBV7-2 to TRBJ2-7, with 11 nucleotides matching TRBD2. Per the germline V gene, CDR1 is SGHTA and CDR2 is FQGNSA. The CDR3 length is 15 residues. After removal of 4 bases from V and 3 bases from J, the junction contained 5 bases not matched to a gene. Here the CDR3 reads CASSSSGGTLYEQYF. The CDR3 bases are TGTGCCAGCAGCTCTAGCGGGGGGACCCTCTACGAGCAGTACTTC.

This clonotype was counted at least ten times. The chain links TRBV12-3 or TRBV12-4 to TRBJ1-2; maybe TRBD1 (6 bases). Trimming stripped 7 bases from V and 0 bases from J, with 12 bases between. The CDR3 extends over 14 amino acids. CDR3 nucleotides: TGTGCCAGCAACGGGGGCAGAGCTAACTATGGCTACACCTTC. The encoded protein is CASNGGRANYGYTF.

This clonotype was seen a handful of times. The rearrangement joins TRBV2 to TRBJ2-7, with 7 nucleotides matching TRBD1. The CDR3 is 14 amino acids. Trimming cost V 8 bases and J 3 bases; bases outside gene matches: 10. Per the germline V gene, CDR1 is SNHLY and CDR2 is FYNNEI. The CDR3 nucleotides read TGTGCCAGCGAGAAGGGACAGTTCCTCTACGAGCAGTACTTC. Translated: CASEKGQFLYEQYF.

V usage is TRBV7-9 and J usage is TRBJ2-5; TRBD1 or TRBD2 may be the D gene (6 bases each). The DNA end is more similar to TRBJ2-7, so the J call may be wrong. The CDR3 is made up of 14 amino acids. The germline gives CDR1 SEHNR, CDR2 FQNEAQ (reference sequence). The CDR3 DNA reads TGTGCCAGCAGCCCCCTTCGGGGGCCGCACGAGCAGTACTTC. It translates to CASSPLRGPHEQYF.

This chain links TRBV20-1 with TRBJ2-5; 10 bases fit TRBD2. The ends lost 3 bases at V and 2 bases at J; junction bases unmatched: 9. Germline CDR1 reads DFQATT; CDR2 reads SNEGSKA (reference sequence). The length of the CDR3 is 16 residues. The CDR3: CSASSAGTSDQETQYF. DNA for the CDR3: TGCAGTGCTAGCAGCGCCGGGACTAGCGATCAAGAGACCCAGTACTTC.

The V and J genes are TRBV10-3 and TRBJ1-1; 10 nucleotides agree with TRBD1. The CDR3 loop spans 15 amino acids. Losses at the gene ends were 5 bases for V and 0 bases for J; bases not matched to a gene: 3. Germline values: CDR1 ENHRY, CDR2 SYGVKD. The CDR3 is CAISKGQGLNTEAFF. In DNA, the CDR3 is TGTGCCATCAGTAAGGGACAGGGGTTGAACACTGAAGCTTTCTTT.

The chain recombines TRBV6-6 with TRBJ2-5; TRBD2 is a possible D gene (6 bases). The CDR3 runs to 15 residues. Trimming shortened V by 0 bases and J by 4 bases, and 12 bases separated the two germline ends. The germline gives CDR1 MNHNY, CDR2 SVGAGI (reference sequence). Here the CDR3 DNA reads TGTGCCAGCAGTTACTCTTTGGGGGGAGGAGAGACCCAGTACTTC. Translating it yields CASSYSLGGGETQYF.

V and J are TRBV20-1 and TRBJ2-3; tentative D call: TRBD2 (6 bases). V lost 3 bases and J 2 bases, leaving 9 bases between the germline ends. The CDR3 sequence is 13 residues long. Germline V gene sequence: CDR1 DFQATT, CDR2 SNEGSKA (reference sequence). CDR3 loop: CSASGSSTDTQYF. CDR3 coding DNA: TGCAGTGCTAGCGGGAGTTCCACAGATACGCAGTATTTT.

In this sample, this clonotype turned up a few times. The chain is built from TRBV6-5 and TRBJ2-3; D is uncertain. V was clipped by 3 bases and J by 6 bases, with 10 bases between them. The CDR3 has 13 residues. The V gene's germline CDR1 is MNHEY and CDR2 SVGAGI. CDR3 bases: TGTGCCAGCAGTTATCCGACCTGGGATACGCAGTATTTT. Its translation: CASSYPTWDTQYF.

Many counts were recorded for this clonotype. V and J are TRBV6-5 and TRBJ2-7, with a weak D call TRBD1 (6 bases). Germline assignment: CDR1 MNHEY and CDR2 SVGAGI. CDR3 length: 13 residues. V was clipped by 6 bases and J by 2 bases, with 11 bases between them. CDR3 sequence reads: CASRKTGTYEQYF. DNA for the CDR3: TGTGCCAGCAGGAAGACAGGTACCTACGAGCAGTACTTC.

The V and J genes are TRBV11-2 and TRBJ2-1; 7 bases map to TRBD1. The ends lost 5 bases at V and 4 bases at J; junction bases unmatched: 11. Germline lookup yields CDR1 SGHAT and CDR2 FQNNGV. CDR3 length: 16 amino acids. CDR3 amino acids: CASSRSGTVIYNEQFF. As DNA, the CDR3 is TGTGCCAGCAGCCGATCCGGGACAGTGATATACAATGAGCAGTTCTTC.

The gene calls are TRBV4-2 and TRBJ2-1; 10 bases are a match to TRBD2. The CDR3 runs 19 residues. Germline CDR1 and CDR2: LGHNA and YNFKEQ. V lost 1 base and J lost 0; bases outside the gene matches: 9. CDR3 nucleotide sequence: TGTGCCAGCAGCCAAGCTAGCGGGAGTACCCTAAGCTCCTACAATGAGCAGTTCTTC. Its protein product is CASSQASGSTLSSYNEQFF.

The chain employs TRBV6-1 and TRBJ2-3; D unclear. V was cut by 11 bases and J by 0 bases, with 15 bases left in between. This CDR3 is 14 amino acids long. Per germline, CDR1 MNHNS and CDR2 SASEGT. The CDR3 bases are TGTGCCGGATCACTTTCCACTAGCACAGATACGCAGTATTTT. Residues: CAGSLSTSTDTQYF.